This entry features one T cell receptor (beta chain) sequence. Its antigen is currently unknown. This record comes from a study of T cells in Graves' hyperthyroidism and ophthalmopathy. Study results and caveats: By a 13 V-J model, ophthalmopathy was set apart from stable hyperthyroidism.

Duration under 3 months, a NOSPECS grade of at least 4, and a Clinical Activity Score of at least 3 characterized the ophthalmopathy patients. This CDR3 is built from 15 residues. Germline V CDR1 and CDR2: LNHDA, SQIVND (reference sequence). Deletions cut 5 bases from V and 3 bases from J, with 16 bases between. There were TCR beta CDR3 regions amplified from RNA transcripts. TCR CDR3 regions were first amplified by RT-PCR with HTBI primers. TCRdb passed the multiplex PCR reads through MiXCR, listing each CDR3 protein once. The sample has fewer than 450,000 distinct CDR3 sequences, roughly 18% seen once.

The receptor comes from a man aged 18 to 29 with Graves' ophthalmopathy. The chain couples TRBV19 to TRBJ1-1; D is possibly TRBD1 (6 bases). The sequenced sample was blood. The CDR3 nucleotides are TGTGCCAGTAGTCCTTACAGGGAAATAGACACTGAAGCTTTCTTT. It yields the protein CASSPYREIDTEAFF.